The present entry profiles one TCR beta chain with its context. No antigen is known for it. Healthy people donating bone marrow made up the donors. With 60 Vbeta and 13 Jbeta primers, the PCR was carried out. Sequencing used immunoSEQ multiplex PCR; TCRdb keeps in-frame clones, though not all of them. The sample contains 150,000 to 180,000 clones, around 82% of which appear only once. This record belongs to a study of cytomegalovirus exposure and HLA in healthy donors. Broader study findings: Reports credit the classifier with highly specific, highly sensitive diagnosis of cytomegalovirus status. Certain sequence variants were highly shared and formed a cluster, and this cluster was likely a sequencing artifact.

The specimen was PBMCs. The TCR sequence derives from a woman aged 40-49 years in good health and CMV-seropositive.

CDR3 region: CSVFRTGGSYEQYF. The CDR3 DNA follows: TGCAGCGTTTTCCGGACAGGGGGGTCCTACGAGCAGTACTTC. This sequence joins TRBV29-1 and TRBJ2-7, with 10 nucleotides matching TRBD1. The length of the CDR3 is 14 residues. CDR1 SQVTM and CDR2 ANQGSEA come from the germline V gene. The J segment lost 1 base and the V segment lost 5 bases, leaving 5 bases of the junction unmatched.